This is a list of T cell receptor beta chains from one sample in a study of control samples from healthy donors and cancer patients. TCRdb's copy holds only in-frame clones and misses some; the assay was immunoSEQ multiplex PCR. The sample lists fewer than 200,000 clones, nearly 90% seen once, with 1.1% to 1.5% in the top ten. Sequenced sample: blood. These receptors all come from a woman between 45 and 65 years old in good health. CDR3s include the opening cysteine and the closing phenylalanine or tryptophan. D genes are given only for firm matches. Size is omitted from some rows. Given values are once, few, many or a class for expanded clones.

size: .; V: TRBV27; D: TRBD1; J: TRBJ1-5; DNA: TGTGCCAGCAGACCCGTGATTGGGGCTACAGGGGGTAATAGTCAGCCCCAGCATTTT; CDR3: CASRPVIGATGGNSQPQHF
size: .; V: TRBV10-1; D: .; J: TRBJ2-5; DNA: TGCGCCAGCAGTGAGTTAGGGCTAGGAAGAGAGACCCAGTACTTC; CDR3: CASSELGLGRETQYF
size: .; V: TRBV7-8; D: .; J: TRBJ1-5; DNA: TGTGCCAGCAGCTCACTCCGCGGGCGGGAGCAGCCCCAGCATTTT; CDR3: CASSSLRGREQPQHF
size: few; V: TRBV5-1; D: .; J: TRBJ1-6; DNA: TGCGCCAGCAGCACGGACAGTGGGAGCTCCTATAATTCACCCCTCCACTTT; CDR3: CASSTDSGSSYNSPLHF
size: .; V: TRBV18; D: TRBD1; J: TRBJ1-2; DNA: TGTGCCAGCTCACCAGTAACGACAGGGACCAACTATGGCTACACCTTC; CDR3: CASSPVTTGTNYGYTF
size: .; V: TRBV6-5; D: .; J: TRBJ1-1; DNA: TGTGCCAGCAGGCGATCCGACACTGAAGCTTTCTTT; CDR3: CASRRSDTEAFF
size: .; V: TRBV9; D: TRBD1; J: TRBJ2-7; DNA: TGTGCCAGCAGCGTAGCGGCAGGGGGCTCCTACGAGCAGTACTTC; CDR3: CASSVAAGGSYEQYF
size: .; V: TRBV30; D: .; J: TRBJ1-4; DNA: TGTGCCTGGGCCCCGGGAGGCCGAGGGGGAAAACTGTTTTTT; CDR3: CAWAPGGRGGKLFF
size: .; V: TRBV9; D: TRBD2; J: TRBJ2-3; DNA: TGTGCCAGCAGCACGGGAGGGATGACAGATACGCAGTATTTT; CDR3: CASSTGGMTDTQYF
size: once; V: TRBV10-3; D: .; J: TRBJ2-3; DNA: TGTGCCTCCCAAGGGGGTAGCACAGATACGCAGTATTTT; CDR3: CASQGGSTDTQYF
size: .; V: TRBV3-1/TRBV3-2; D: TRBD2; J: TRBJ2-7; DNA: TGTGCCAGCAGGTTAGGACTAGCGGGATTTTACGAGCAGTACTTC; CDR3: CASRLGLAGFYEQYF
size: .; V: TRBV9; D: TRBD2; J: TRBJ2-3; DNA: TGTGCCAGCAGCACAAGCGGGGGCACAGATACGCAGTATTTT; CDR3: CASSTSGGTDTQYF
size: .; V: TRBV6-5; D: .; J: TRBJ1-5; DNA: TGTGCCAGCAGACCAGACAAATTTTACAATCAGCCCCAGCATTTT; CDR3: CASRPDKFYNQPQHF
size: .; V: TRBV6-5; D: .; J: TRBJ1-1; DNA: TGTGCCAGCAGTTACTCGCTGGGGGCCGTCGCTGAAGCTTTCTTT; CDR3: CASSYSLGAVAEAFF
size: .; V: TRBV9; D: .; J: TRBJ1-4; DNA: TGTGCCAGCAGCGTTGGCGGCCCGACGGAAAAACTGTTTTTT; CDR3: CASSVGGPTEKLFF